This T cell receptor beta chain comes out of a study of Graves' ophthalmopathy and Graves' hyperthyroidism. CDR3 regions of TCR beta were amplified from RNA transcripts. HTBI primers served in a first-round RT-PCR, which a second-round multiplex PCR followed. One entry per CDR3 protein results from TCRdb running MiXCR on the multiplex PCR reads. The sample records almost 750,000 distinct CDR3 sequences, about 44% being singletons. Active ophthalmopathy (CAS at least 3, NOSPECS at least 4), lasting under 3 months. The CDR3 length is 15 residues. CDR1 is SQVTM and CDR2 is ANQGSEA in the germline V gene. With V trimmed by 7 bases and J by 4 bases, 13 bases remained unmatched.

Material: peripheral blood. This rearrangement joins TRBV29-1 to TRBJ2-5, with 9 nucleotides matching TRBD2. The sequence was collected from an adult man with Graves' ophthalmopathy. Written as DNA, the CDR3 is TGCAGCGCGTTGGGGCGCGGGGGGGCCCCAGAGACCCAGTACTTC. Its translation is CSALGRGGAPETQYF.